Listed below are T cell receptor beta chains from one sample, sequenced in a study of cytomegalovirus exposure and HLA in healthy donors. The data were produced by immunoSEQ multiplex PCR, yet TCRdb's version contains in-frame clones alone and is incomplete. The data contain some 190,000 clones, 65% to 85% of them seen just once; the ten biggest clones take up approximately 1.8%. Sequencing was carried out using PBMCs. Source of these receptors: a man aged 18 to 29 in good health and CMV-seronegative. Both conserved end residues are part of each CDR3. The order of the fields is V gene, D gene, clone size, J gene, CDR3 protein, CDR3 DNA. D genes are given only for firm matches. The size entry is marked missing in some rows and otherwise reads once, few, many or a size class.

TRBV4-3,TRBD2,-,TRBJ2-7,CASSQGGKYEQYF,TGCGCCAGCAGCCAGGGGGGGAAATACGAGCAGTACTTC
TRBV5-1,TRBD2,-,TRBJ2-5,CASSLTSGQETQYF,TGCGCCAGCAGCTTGACTAGCGGCCAAGAGACCCAGTACTTC
TRBV4-1,-,-,TRBJ1-4,CASSQQLGFGGVDRYNRLFF,TGCGCCAGCAGCCAGCAACTTGGGTTTGGGGGGGTCGACCGATATAATAGACTGTTTTTT
TRBV7-6,TRBD2,-,TRBJ2-1,CASSRGSGRVGANEQFF,TGTGCCAGCAGCCGGGGAAGCGGGAGAGTAGGGGCGAATGAGCAGTTCTTC
TRBV6-5,-,-,TRBJ1-2,CASSLSENYGYTF,TGTGCCAGCAGCCTAAGTGAAAACTATGGCTACACCTTC
TRBV19,-,-,TRBJ1-1,CASSPGFLNTEAFF,TGTGCCAGTAGCCCGGGGTTCTTGAACACTGAAGCTTTCTTT
TRBV7-9,TRBD2,-,TRBJ2-1,CASSFLAGGSDNEQFF,TGTGCCAGCAGCTTTCTAGCAGGCGGGAGCGACAATGAGCAGTTCTTC
TRBV6-4,-,few,TRBJ1-2,CASSGGRAVMDYGYTF,TGTGCCAGCAGCGGGGGACGGGCAGTCATGGACTATGGCTACACCTTC
TRBV29-1,TRBD1,-,TRBJ2-7,CSVEAPRGSSYEQYF,TGCAGCGTTGAAGCCCCCAGGGGGAGCTCCTACGAGCAGTACTTC
TRBV9,TRBD1,-,TRBJ2-6,CASSAAGGFPGANVLTF,TGTGCCAGCAGCGCAGCAGGGGGCTTCCCTGGGGCCAACGTCCTGACTTTC
TRBV7-9,-,once,TRBJ2-7,CASASVYGASSYEQYF,TGTGCCAGCGCGTCAGTTTATGGGGCCAGCTCCTACGAGCAGTACTTC
TRBV4-3,TRBD2,-,TRBJ2-5,CASSQLAGGRQETQYF,TGCGCCAGCAGCCAACTAGCGGGAGGACGACAAGAGACCCAGTACTTC
TRBV4-3,-,-,TRBJ1-6,CASSLSQSSPLHF,TGCGCCAGCAGCCTTTCACAAAGTTCACCCCTCCACTTT
TRBV7-9,-,few,TRBJ2-5,CASSFGGETQYF,TGTGCCAGCAGCTTTGGCGGGGAGACCCAGTACTTC
TRBV29-1,-,-,TRBJ1-4,CSAQSSSHEKLFF,TGCAGCGCCCAAAGTAGTTCTCATGAAAAACTGTTTTTT
TRBV27,TRBD1,-,TRBJ2-2,CASSSRGQMTGELFF,TGTGCCAGCAGTTCCAGGGGGCAGATGACCGGGGAGCTGTTTTTT
TRBV4-1,TRBD2,-,TRBJ2-1,CASSHTGTTVPEQFF,TGCGCCAGCAGCCACACCGGGACTACCGTGCCCGAGCAGTTCTTC
TRBV4-1,-,-,TRBJ2-3,CASSLGPLPGTDTQYF,TGCGCCAGCAGCCTGGGGCCTCTACCAGGCACAGATACGCAGTATTTT
TRBV11-2,-,-,TRBJ2-5,CASSSGEFQETQYF,TGTGCCAGCAGCTCAGGGGAGTTCCAAGAGACCCAGTACTTC
TRBV4-1,-,few,TRBJ2-7,CASSPRPRAGAVYEQYF,TGCGCCAGCAGCCCTCGTCCGCGGGCGGGGGCTGTCTACGAGCAGTACTTC
TRBV4-3,-,once,TRBJ2-1,CASSQDGGALYNEQFF,TGCGCCAGCAGCCAAGATGGAGGGGCTCTATACAATGAGCAGTTCTTC
TRBV4-3,-,-,TRBJ2-7,CASSLSGSNSYEQYF,TGCGCCAGCAGCCTCTCGGGGTCAAACTCCTACGAGCAGTACTTC
TRBV13,TRBD2,-,TRBJ2-5,CASSPSLLSSGQETQYF,TGTGCCAGCAGCCCCTCCCTCCTTTCTAGCGGTCAAGAGACCCAGTACTTC
TRBV19,TRBD1,-,TRBJ2-7,CASSTGQGGYEQYF,TGTGCCAGTAGTACGGGACAGGGAGGCTACGAGCAGTACTTC
TRBV9,TRBD1,once,TRBJ1-2,CASSEGTGGSYGYTF,TGTGCCAGCAGCGAGGGGACAGGGGGCAGCTATGGCTACACCTTC
TRBV29-1,TRBD1,-,TRBJ1-1,CSVERYQGGTEAFF,TGCAGCGTTGAACGTTATCAGGGGGGCACTGAAGCTTTCTTT
TRBV19,-,-,TRBJ1-1,CASSPGLTEAFF,TGTGCCAGTAGTCCTGGGCTCACTGAAGCTTTCTTT
TRBV29-1,TRBD1,-,TRBJ1-2,CSVATGVGNYGYTF,TGCAGCGTCGCGACAGGGGTGGGTAACTATGGCTACACCTTC
TRBV6-1,TRBD1,-,TRBJ1-2,CASRMDRMAGYTF,TGTGCCAGCAGAATGGACAGGATGGCTGGCTACACCTTC
TRBV10-1,-,-,TRBJ2-1,CASIPPHYKVAANHNEQFF,TGCGCCAGCATCCCGCCGCACTATAAGGTTGCGGCAAACCACAATGAGCAGTTCTTC
TRBV5-1,-,-,TRBJ1-4,CASSLTDRWAEKLFF,TGCGCCAGCAGCCTTACAGACAGGTGGGCTGAAAAACTGTTTTTT
TRBV28,TRBD2,once,TRBJ2-3,CASVLGGRTDTQYF,TGTGCCAGCGTACTGGGGGGGAGAACAGATACGCAGTATTTT
TRBV5-4,-,once,TRBJ2-7,CASSMDSYEQYF,TGTGCCAGCAGCATGGACAGCTACGAGCAGTACTTC
TRBV5-6,TRBD1,few,TRBJ2-5,CASSLVGPGQTPQETQYF,TGTGCCAGCAGCTTGGTCGGGCCGGGACAGACACCCCAAGAGACCCAGTACTTC
TRBV12-5,TRBD2,-,TRBJ2-5,CASGATSGRIETQYF,TGTGCTAGTGGTGCGACTAGCGGGAGGATCGAGACCCAGTACTTC
TRBV9,-,-,TRBJ2-4,CASSVDSGLAKNIQYF,TGTGCCAGCAGCGTAGATTCGGGTCTAGCCAAAAACATTCAGTACTTC
TRBV9,-,-,TRBJ2-7,CASSVAGTYEQYF,TGTGCCAGCAGCGTAGCGGGGACCTACGAGCAGTACTTC
TRBV28,TRBD1,-,TRBJ2-5,CASSDPIKDRGETQYF,TGTGCCAGCAGTGATCCCATCAAGGACAGGGGGGAGACCCAGTACTTC
TRBV4-3,-,-,TRBJ2-4,CASSQDSGTGAKNIQYF,TGCGCCAGCAGCCAAGATTCCGGTACGGGAGCCAAAAACATTCAGTACTTC
TRBV5-6,TRBD2,-,TRBJ2-5,CASSIRLAGIQETQYF,TGTGCCAGCAGCATCCGACTAGCGGGTATCCAAGAGACCCAGTACTTC
TRBV18,TRBD2,-,TRBJ2-2,CASTTSGRAAGELFF,TGTGCCAGCACGACTAGCGGGAGGGCCGCCGGGGAGCTGTTTTTT
TRBV27,TRBD2,-,TRBJ2-2,CASSPLAAGGPHTGELFF,TGTGCCAGCAGTCCCTTAGCAGCGGGAGGGCCACACACCGGGGAGCTGTTTTTT
TRBV7-8,-,-,TRBJ1-1,CASSSQGGGRSTEAFF,TGTGCCAGCAGCTCCCAAGGGGGAGGGAGATCCACTGAAGCTTTCTTT
TRBV6-4,-,few,TRBJ2-1,CASSDSSDNEQFF,TGTGCCAGCAGTGACTCGAGTGACAATGAGCAGTTCTTC
TRBV28,-,-,TRBJ1-2,CASRLGTTYGYTF,TGTGCCAGCAGGTTAGGGACAACCTATGGCTACACCTTC